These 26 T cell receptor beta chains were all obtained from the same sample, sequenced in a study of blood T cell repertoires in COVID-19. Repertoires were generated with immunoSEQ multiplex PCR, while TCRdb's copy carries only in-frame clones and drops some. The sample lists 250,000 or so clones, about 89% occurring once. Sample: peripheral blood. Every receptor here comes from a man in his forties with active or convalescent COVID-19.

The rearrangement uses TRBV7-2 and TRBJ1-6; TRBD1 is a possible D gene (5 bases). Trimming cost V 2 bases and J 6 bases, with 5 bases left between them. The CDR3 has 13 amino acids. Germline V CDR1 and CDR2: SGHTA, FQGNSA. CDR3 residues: CASSLQGNSPLHF. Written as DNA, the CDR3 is TGTGCCAGCAGCTTACAGGGTAATTCACCCCTCCACTTT.

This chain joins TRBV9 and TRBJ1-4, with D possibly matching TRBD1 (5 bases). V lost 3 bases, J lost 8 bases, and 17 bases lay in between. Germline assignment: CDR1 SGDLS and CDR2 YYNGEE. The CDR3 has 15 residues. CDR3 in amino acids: CASSGDFGAAEKLFF. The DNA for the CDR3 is TGTGCCAGCAGCGGAGACTTTGGGGCGGCGGAAAAACTGTTTTTT.

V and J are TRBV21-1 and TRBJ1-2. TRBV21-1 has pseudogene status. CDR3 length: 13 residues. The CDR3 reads CASSNLPGLGDTF. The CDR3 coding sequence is TGTGCCAGCAGCAATCTACCAGGACTCGGAGACACCTTC.

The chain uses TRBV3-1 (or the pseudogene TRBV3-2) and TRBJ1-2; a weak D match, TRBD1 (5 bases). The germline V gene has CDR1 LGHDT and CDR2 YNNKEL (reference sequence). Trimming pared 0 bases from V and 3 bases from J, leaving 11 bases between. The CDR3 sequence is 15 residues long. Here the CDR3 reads CASSQEGLGDYGYTF. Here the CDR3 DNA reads TGTGCCAGCAGCCAAGAAGGTCTAGGGGACTATGGCTACACCTTC.

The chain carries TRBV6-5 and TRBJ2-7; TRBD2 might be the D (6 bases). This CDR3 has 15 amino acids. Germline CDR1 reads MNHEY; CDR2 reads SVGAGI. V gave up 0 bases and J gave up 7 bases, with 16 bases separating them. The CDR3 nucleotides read TGTGCCAGCAGTTACTCGGGTGGGGGGAGATGGGAGCAGTACTTC. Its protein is CASSYSGGGRWEQYF.

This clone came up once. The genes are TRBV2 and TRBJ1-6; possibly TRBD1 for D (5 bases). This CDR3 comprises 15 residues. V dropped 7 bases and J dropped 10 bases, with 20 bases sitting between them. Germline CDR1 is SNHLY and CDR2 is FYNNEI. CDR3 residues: CASTEQGGDRSPLHF. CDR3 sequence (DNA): TGTGCCAGCACGGAGCAGGGTGGGGATCGCTCACCCCTCCACTTT.

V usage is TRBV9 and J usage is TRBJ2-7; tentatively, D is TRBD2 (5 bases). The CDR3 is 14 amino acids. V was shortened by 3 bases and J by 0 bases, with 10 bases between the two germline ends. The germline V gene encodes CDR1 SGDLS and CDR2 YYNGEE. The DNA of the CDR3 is TGTGCCAGCAGCGGGGCGGACTTCTCCTACGAGCAGTACTTC. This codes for CASSGADFSYEQYF.

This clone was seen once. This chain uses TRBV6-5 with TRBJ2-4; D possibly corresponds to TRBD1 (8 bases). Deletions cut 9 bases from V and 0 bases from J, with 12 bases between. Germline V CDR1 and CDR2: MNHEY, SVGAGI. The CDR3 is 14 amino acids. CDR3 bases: TGTGCCAGTACAGGGGGGGTAGCCAAAAACATTCAGTACTTC. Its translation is CASTGGVAKNIQYF.

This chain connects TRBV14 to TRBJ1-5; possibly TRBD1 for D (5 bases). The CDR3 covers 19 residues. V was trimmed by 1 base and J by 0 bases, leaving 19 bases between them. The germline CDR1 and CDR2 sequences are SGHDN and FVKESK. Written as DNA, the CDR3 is TGTGCCAGCAGCCAAGGGTGGCCCTGGGGGGTCATTAGCAATCAGCCCCAGCATTTT. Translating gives CASSQGWPWGVISNQPQHF.

In nucleotides, the CDR3 is TGTGCCAGTAGACAGGGTGAAGGCTACACCTTC. Amino acid sequence: CASRQGEGYTF. V is TRBV28 and J is TRBJ1-2, with TRBD1 identical over 7 bases. V shed 9 bases, J shed 8 bases, and the junction held 6 bases outside the gene matches. Germline values: CDR1 MDHEN, CDR2 SYDVKM. This CDR3 is 11 amino acids long.

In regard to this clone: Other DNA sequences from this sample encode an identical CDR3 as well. The CDR3 DNA follows: TGTGCCAGCAGCTCACGAGTGGGGGGAAATCAGCCCCAGCATTTT. As protein: CASSSRVGGNQPQHF. The chain is built from TRBV7-2 and TRBJ1-5, with D maybe TRBD1 (5 bases). There are 15 residues in the CDR3. Germline V CDR1 and CDR2: SGHTA, FQGNSA. Between the trimmed V and J ends, which lost 4 bases and 4 bases, there was a span of 14 bases.

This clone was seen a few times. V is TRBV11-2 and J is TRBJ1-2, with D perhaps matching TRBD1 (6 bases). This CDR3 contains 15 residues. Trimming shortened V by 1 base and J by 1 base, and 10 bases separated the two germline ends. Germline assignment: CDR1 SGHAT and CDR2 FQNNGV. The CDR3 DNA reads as TGTGCCAGCAGCTTAGCCCGGACAGATAACTATGGCTACACCTTC. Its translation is CASSLARTDNYGYTF.

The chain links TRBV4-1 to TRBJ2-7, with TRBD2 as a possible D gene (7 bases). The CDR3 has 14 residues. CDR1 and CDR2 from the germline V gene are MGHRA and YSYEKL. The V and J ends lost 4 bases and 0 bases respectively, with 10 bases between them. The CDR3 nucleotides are TGCGCCAGCAGCCCAGGGGACTACTCCTACGAGCAGTACTTC. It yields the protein CASSPGDYSYEQYF.

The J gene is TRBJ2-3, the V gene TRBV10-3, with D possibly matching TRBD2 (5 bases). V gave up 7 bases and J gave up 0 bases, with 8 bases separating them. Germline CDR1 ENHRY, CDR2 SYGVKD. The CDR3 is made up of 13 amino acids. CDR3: CAINERSTDTQYF. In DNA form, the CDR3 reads TGTGCCATCAACGAGCGGAGCACAGATACGCAGTATTTT.

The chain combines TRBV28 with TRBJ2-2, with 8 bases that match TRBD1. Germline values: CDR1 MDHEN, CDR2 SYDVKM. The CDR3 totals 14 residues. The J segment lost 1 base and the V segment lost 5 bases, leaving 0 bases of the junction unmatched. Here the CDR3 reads CASSGTGNTGELFF. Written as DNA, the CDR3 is TGTGCCAGCAGTGGGACAGGGAACACCGGGGAGCTGTTTTTT.

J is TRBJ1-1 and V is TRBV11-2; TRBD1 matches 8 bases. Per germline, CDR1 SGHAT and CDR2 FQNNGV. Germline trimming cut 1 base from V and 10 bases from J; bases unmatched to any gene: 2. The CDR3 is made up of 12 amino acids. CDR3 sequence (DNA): TGTGCCAGCAGCTTAGGACAGGGGTCAGCTTTCTTT. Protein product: CASSLGQGSAFF.

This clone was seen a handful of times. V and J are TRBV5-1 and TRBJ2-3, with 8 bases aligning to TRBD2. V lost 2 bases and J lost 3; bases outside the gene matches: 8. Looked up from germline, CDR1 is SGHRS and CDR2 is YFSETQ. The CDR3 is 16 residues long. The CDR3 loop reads CASSFGAGGITDTQYF. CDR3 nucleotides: TGCGCCAGCAGCTTCGGCGCGGGAGGTATTACAGATACGCAGTATTTT.

CDR3: CASSQWTGGADGYTF. In DNA, the CDR3 is TGTGCCAGCAGCCAATGGACAGGGGGAGCGGATGGCTACACCTTC. The V call is TRBV14, the J call TRBJ1-2; 10 nucleotides agree with TRBD1. CDR3 length: 15 amino acids. Germline values: CDR1 SGHDN, CDR2 FVKESK. V shed 2 bases, J shed 6 bases, and the junction held 6 bases outside the gene matches.

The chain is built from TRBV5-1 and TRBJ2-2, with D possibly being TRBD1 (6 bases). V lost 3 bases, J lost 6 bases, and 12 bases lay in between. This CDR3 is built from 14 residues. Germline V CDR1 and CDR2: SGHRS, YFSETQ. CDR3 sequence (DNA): TGCGCCAGCAGCTCTACGGCAGGGGCCGGGGAGCTGTTTTTT. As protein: CASSSTAGAGELFF.

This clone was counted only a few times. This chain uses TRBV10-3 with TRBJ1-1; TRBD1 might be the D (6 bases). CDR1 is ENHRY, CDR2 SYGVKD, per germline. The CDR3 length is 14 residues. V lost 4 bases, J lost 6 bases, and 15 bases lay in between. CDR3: CAISGGPSAPEAFF. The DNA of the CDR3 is TGTGCCATCAGTGGGGGGCCTTCGGCGCCTGAAGCTTTCTTT.

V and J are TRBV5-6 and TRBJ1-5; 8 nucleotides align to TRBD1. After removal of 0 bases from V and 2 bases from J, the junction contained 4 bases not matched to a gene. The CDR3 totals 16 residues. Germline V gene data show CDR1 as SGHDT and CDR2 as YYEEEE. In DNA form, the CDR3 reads TGTGCCAGCAGCTTGGGGCAGGGGGCAGGCAATCAGCCCCAGCATTTT. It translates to CASSLGQGAGNQPQHF.

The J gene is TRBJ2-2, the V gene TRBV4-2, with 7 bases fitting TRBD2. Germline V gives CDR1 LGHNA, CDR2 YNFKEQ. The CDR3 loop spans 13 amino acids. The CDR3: CASCGLDSGELFF. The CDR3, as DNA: TGTGCTAGCTGCGGACTAGATTCCGGGGAGCTGTTTTTT.

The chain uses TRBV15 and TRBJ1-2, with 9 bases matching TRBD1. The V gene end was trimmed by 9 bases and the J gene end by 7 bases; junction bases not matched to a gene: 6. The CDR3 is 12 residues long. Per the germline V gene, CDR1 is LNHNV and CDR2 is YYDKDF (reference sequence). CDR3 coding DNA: TGTGCCACACAGGACAGGGGTTTTGGCTACACCTTC. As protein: CATQDRGFGYTF.

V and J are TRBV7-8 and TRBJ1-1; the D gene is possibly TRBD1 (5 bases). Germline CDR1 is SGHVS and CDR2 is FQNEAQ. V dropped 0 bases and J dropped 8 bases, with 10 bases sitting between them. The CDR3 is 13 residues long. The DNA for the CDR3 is TGTGCCAGCAGCTTAGCGCCAGGGAGGGAAGCTTTCTTT. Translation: CASSLAPGREAFF.

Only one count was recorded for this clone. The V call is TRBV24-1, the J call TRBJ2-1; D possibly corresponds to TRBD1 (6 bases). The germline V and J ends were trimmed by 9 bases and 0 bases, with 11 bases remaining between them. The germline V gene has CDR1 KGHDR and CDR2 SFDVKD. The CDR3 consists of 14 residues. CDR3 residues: CATGQQSSYNEQFF. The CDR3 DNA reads TGTGCCACCGGACAGCAGAGCTCCTACAATGAGCAGTTCTTC.

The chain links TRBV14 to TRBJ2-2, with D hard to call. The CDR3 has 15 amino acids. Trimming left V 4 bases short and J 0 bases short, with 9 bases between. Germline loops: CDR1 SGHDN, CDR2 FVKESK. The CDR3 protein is CASSRGDANTGELFF. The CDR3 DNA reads TGTGCCAGCAGCCGTGGAGACGCGAACACCGGGGAGCTGTTTTTT.